Shown below are 21 T cell receptor beta chains from a single sample sequenced in a study of T cells in narcolepsy (dated by TCRdb to about 2018). The method behind the library was the immunoSEQ multiplex PCR assay. TCRdb provides this immuneACCESS table in a form limited to in-frame rearrangements. Some clones are lacking; in checked studies, under half of them reflect an unresolved V gene, and why the rest are absent is not known. For this sample the table gives around 16,000 clones, of which around 86% were detected only once. The ten largest clonotypes hold more than 35% of the sample. Sequenced sample: memory (CD45RA-) CD4+ T cells from blood. Explained via the paper, the cell subset or site label denotes: memory T cells sorted ex vivo from peripheral blood. The receptors come from a human donor in good health.

The sample holds a few counts of this clone. The chain is built from TRBV12-5 and TRBJ1-4; no firm D call. In germline, CDR1 is LGHNT, CDR2 FRNRAP. V was pared by 5 bases and J by 4 bases, with 11 bases between. The CDR3 runs to 14 residues. CDR3 protein: CASGDSFLNEKLFF. Written as DNA, the CDR3 is TGTGCTAGTGGTGACTCATTTCTTAATGAAAAACTGTTTTTT.

The J gene is TRBJ1-6, the V gene TRBV30; TRBD1 matches at 8 bases. J gave up 6 bases and V 5 bases, and 9 bases lay outside the gene matches. The CDR3 has 15 amino acids. Germline CDR1 is GTSNPN and CDR2 is SVGIG (reference sequence). Written as DNA, the CDR3 is TGTGCCTGGGGTGGACAGGGCTCGGCTAATTCACCCCTCCACTTT. Residues: CAWGGQGSANSPLHF. Full variable domain (rest looked up from reference TRBV30 and TRBJ1-6): SQTIHQWPATLVQPVGSPLSLECTVEGTSNPNLYWYRQAAGRGLQLLFYSVGIGQISSEVPQNLSASRPQDRQFILSSKKLLLSDSGFYLCAWGGQGSANSPLHFGNGTRLTVT.

The rearrangement links TRBV5-5 to TRBJ2-2; no firm D call. The CDR3 extends over 16 amino acids. The germline CDR1 and CDR2 sequences are SGHKS and YYEKEE (reference sequence). Trimming took 3 bases from V and 2 from J, leaving 14 bases between them. The CDR3 DNA sequence: TGTGCCAGCAGCTACACATCGACCCGTAACACCGGGGAGCTGTTTTTT. Its protein product is CASSYTSTRNTGELFF. The variable domain in full, completed from reference TRBV5-5 and TRBJ2-2, reads DAGVTQSPTHLIKTRGQQVTLRCSPISGHKSVSWYQQVLGQGPQFIFQYYEKEERGRGNFPDRFSARQFPNYSSELNVNALLLGDSALYLCASSYTSTRNTGELFFGEGSRLTVL.

In its sample, this clone was seen once. The chain employs TRBV19 and TRBJ1-6; TRBD1 is a possible D gene (5 bases). Germline assignment: CDR1 LNHDA and CDR2 SQIVND (reference sequence). This CDR3 contains 15 residues. V was trimmed by 5 bases and J by 9 bases, leaving 17 bases between them. CDR3 bases: TGTGCCAGTAGTTCATGGGGGGAAGGCACTTCACCCCTCCACTTT. Translated: CASSSWGEGTSPLHF.

The CDR3 DNA sequence: TGTGCCAGCTCACCGGCTGGAAACACCATATATTTT. Residues: CASSPAGNTIYF. The J gene is TRBJ1-3, the V gene TRBV18; D gene ambiguous. Germline V gene sequence: CDR1 KGHSH, CDR2 LQKENI. Trimming took 3 bases from V and 2 from J, leaving 2 bases between them. The CDR3 is made up of 12 amino acids.

Worth noting for this clone: One junction end disagrees with the germline gene, perhaps due to a read error. The DNA for the CDR3 is TGTGCCAGCAGTGAACGAGGCGGGGAGCAGCACTTC. Translating gives CASSERGGEQHF. The rearrangement joins TRBV25-1 to TRBJ2-7; the D gene is possibly TRBD2 (6 bases). CDR1 is MGHDK, CDR2 SYGVNS, per germline. There are 12 residues in the CDR3.

The V gene is TRBV7-9, the J gene TRBJ1-2; 9 bases align to TRBD1. There are 17 residues in the CDR3. The J segment lost 1 base and the V segment lost 4 bases, leaving 10 bases of the junction unmatched. Per the germline V gene, CDR1 is SEHNR and CDR2 is FQNEAQ (reference sequence). The CDR3 DNA reads TGTGCCAGCAGCTCTATCCGGGACAGGGCGGGTAACTATGGCTACACCTTC. This gives the protein CASSSIRDRAGNYGYTF.

This clone was picked up one time. The V and J genes are TRBV2 and TRBJ2-1, with TRBD2 matching over 8 bases. V was clipped by 7 bases and J by 5 bases; unmatched bases: 7. This CDR3 contains 14 residues. Germline CDR1 SNHLY, CDR2 FYNNEI. The CDR3 sequence: CASTFSGGDNEQFF. CDR3 sequence (DNA): TGTGCCAGCACTTTTTCGGGAGGGGACAATGAGCAGTTCTTC.

The J gene is TRBJ1-3, the V gene TRBV27; D uncertain. CDR1 and CDR2 from the germline V gene are MNHEY and SMNVEV (reference sequence). This CDR3 has 15 amino acids. Trimming removed 0 bases from V and 2 bases from J, with 8 bases in between. For the CDR3, the DNA is TGTGCCAGCAGTTTATCCTACTCAACTGGAAACACCATATATTTT. Amino acids: CASSLSYSTGNTIYF.

V is TRBV5-5 and J is TRBJ1-6, with D perhaps TRBD1 (5 bases). Germline V gives CDR1 SGHKS, CDR2 YYEKEE (reference sequence). This CDR3 has 13 amino acids. Trimming removed 4 bases at V and 14 bases at J, with 16 bases between. CDR3 residues: CASSLRGGVSLHF. CDR3 DNA sequence: TGTGCCAGCAGCCTGAGGGGCGGCGTTTCCCTCCACTTT. Filled out from reference TRBV5-5 and TRBJ1-6, the complete variable domain reads DAGVTQSPTHLIKTRGQQVTLRCSPISGHKSVSWYQQVLGQGPQFIFQYYEKEERGRGNFPDRFSARQFPNYSSELNVNALLLGDSALYLCASSLRGGVSLHFGNGTRLTVT.

The chain joins TRBV7-2 to TRBJ1-1; tentatively, D is TRBD1 (6 bases). V lost 1 base to trimming and J lost 1 base, with 16 bases between them. Germline V gives CDR1 SGHTA, CDR2 FQGNSA. The CDR3 sequence is 17 residues long. The CDR3 spells CASSLVGGRRTNTEAFF. The CDR3 DNA follows: TGTGCCAGCAGCTTAGTAGGGGGGCGGAGAACGAACACTGAAGCTTTCTTT.

The chain joins TRBV19 to TRBJ2-3; 15 nucleotides match TRBD2. The germline V gene encodes CDR1 LNHDA and CDR2 SQIVND (reference sequence). CDR3 length: 17 residues. V was clipped by 0 bases and J by 7 bases; unmatched bases: 5. The CDR3 loop reads CASSIEGGLAGGNTQYF. The CDR3, as DNA: TGTGCCAGTAGTATAGAGGGAGGACTAGCGGGAGGGAATACGCAGTATTTT. Drawing the rest from reference TRBV19 and TRBJ2-3, the complete variable domain is DGGITQSPKYLFRKEGQNVTLSCEQNLNHDAMYWYRQDPGQGLRLIYYSQIVNDFQKGDIAEGYSVSREKKESFPLTVTSAQKNPTAFYLCASSIEGGLAGGNTQYFGPGTRLTVL.

This chain links TRBV5-1 with TRBJ2-5, with D maybe TRBD2 (5 bases). The DNA end lines up better with TRBJ2-7; the J call may be wrong. The CDR3 consists of 14 residues. Germline loops: CDR1 SGHRS, CDR2 YFSETQ. This CDR3 is CASSLDASPSEQYF. The DNA for the CDR3 is TGCGCCAGCAGCTTGGATGCTAGCCCCAGCGAGCAGTACTTC.

The CDR3 nucleotides read TGTGCCACCGCGGGGGACAGGAATCAGCCCCAGCATTTT. Encoded protein: CATAGDRNQPQHF. V usage is TRBV6-1 and J usage is TRBJ1-5; 8 nucleotides align to TRBD1. CDR3 size: 13 residues. Germline CDR1 and CDR2: MNHNS and SASEGT. Trimming at V came to 10 bases and at J to 4 bases, leaving 6 bases not matched to a gene.

The gene calls are TRBV2 and TRBJ1-4; no clear D. This CDR3 comprises 11 residues. Per germline, CDR1 SNHLY and CDR2 FYNNEI. With 10 bases removed from V and 7 bases from J, the gap between germline ends came to 10 bases. CDR3 DNA: TGTGCCATCCGGGTTGGTGAAAAACTGTTTTTT. Its protein product is CAIRVGEKLFF. Full variable domain (remainder filled in from reference TRBV2 and TRBJ1-4): EPEVTQTPSHQVTQMGQEVILRCVPISNHLYFYWYRQILGQKVEFLVSFYNNEISEKSEIFDDQFSVERPDGSNFTLKIRSTKLEDSAMYFCAIRVGEKLFFGSGTQLSVL.

CDR3 sequence reads: CSVDRVGETQYF. The CDR3 DNA reads as TGCAGCGTCGACAGGGTCGGGGAGACCCAGTACTTC. The rearrangement joins TRBV29-1 to TRBJ2-5; TRBD1 matches at 7 bases. Germline V CDR1 and CDR2: SQVTM, ANQGSEA. The length of the CDR3 is 12 residues. After removal of 6 bases from V and 5 bases from J, the junction contained 6 bases not matched to a gene.

The V call is TRBV11-2, the J call TRBJ2-7; 8 nucleotides agree with TRBD1. This CDR3 is built from 15 residues. V shed 1 base, J shed 7 bases, and the junction held 9 bases outside the gene matches. Germline V gene data show CDR1 as SGHAT and CDR2 as FQNNGV. Written as DNA, the CDR3 is TGTGCCAGCAGCTTAGTTAGGCAGGGGGCGGAAGAGCAGTACTTC. Its protein is CASSLVRQGAEEQYF.

The V gene is TRBV28, the J gene TRBJ1-2, with 8 bases fitting TRBD1. V lost 6 bases and J lost 5; bases outside the gene matches: 14. The CDR3 covers 16 residues. The germline CDR1 and CDR2 sequences are MDHEN and SYDVKM. CDR3 nucleotide sequence: TGTGCCAGCAGCACAACCCTTGGACAGGGCGGTTATGGCTACACCTTC. It translates to CASSTTLGQGGYGYTF.

The rearrangement uses TRBV6-1 and TRBJ1-4; 9 bases fit TRBD1. Germline V gives CDR1 MNHNS, CDR2 SASEGT. CDR3 length equals 14 residues. V lost 4 bases, J lost 8 bases, and 5 bases stayed unmatched. As DNA, the CDR3 is TGTGCCAGCAGTGTGGGACAGGGTCGGGAAAAACTGTTTTTT. This encodes CASSVGQGREKLFF.

The CDR3 region has the DNA TGTGCCATCAGTGACGGAAAAACTGAAGCTTTCTTT. Its protein is CAISDGKTEAFF. The chain joins TRBV10-3 to TRBJ1-1; no reliable D call. V was shortened by 3 bases and J by 5 bases, with 7 bases between the two germline ends. CDR1 ENHRY and CDR2 SYGVKD come from the germline V gene. The CDR3 loop spans 12 amino acids.

The gene calls are TRBV9 and TRBJ2-6; perhaps TRBD2 as D (7 bases). Trimming left V 4 bases short and J 1 base short, with 24 bases between. The CDR3 sequence is 20 residues long. The germline V gene has CDR1 SGDLS and CDR2 YYNGEE. Written as DNA, the CDR3 is TGTGCCAGCAGCCCCCGGGGAGGGGGAGAGGTTTGGTCTGGGGCCAACGTCCTGACTTTC. It codes for CASSPRGGGEVWSGANVLTF.